The rows below give T cell receptor beta chains drawn from one sample of a study of PD-L1 blockade in urothelial cancer. Measured with immunoSEQ multiplex PCR; TCRdb has only the in-frame clones, and not every one. The repertoire includes 45,000 to 50,000 clones, more than 70% of them detected once, and 3.9% sits in the top ten. Sequenced material: PBMCs, taken around atezolizumab (anti-PD-L1) treatment. These receptors were collected from an elderly man with urothelial cancer. Each CDR3 is given with its conserved first and last residue. The D gene is left open where the match is weak. Clone size appears in some rows only: once, few, many, or a class for an expanded clone.

v_gene: TRBV9; d_gene: TRBD1; abundance: .; j_gene: TRBJ2-2; CDR3nt: TGTGCCAGCAGCGCCGGGGACAGGGCTACGTTCACCGGGGAGCTGTTTTTT; CDR3aa: CASSAGDRATFTGELFF
v_gene: TRBV27; d_gene: TRBD1; abundance: .; j_gene: TRBJ1-1; CDR3nt: TGTGCCAGCAGTTTATCTACAGGGGCGAACACTGAAGCTTTCTTT; CDR3aa: CASSLSTGANTEAFF
v_gene: TRBV5-6; d_gene: .; abundance: few; j_gene: TRBJ1-1; CDR3nt: TGTGCCAGCAGCTTTAGGGAGGAGACGAACACTGAAGCTTTCTTT; CDR3aa: CASSFREETNTEAFF
v_gene: TRBV19; d_gene: .; abundance: .; j_gene: TRBJ2-1; CDR3nt: TGTGCCAGTAGTAGGAGGTGGCGGGGAGACAATGAGCAGTTCTTC; CDR3aa: CASSRRWRGDNEQFF
v_gene: TRBV6-1; d_gene: .; abundance: .; j_gene: TRBJ2-1; CDR3nt: TGTGCCAGCAGGGCGGACTCCTACAATGAGCAGTTCTTC; CDR3aa: CASRADSYNEQFF
v_gene: TRBV7-9; d_gene: .; abundance: .; j_gene: TRBJ2-3; CDR3nt: TGTGCCAGCACCTACTGGGCGTCCACAGATACGCAGTATTTT; CDR3aa: CASTYWASTDTQYF
v_gene: TRBV19; d_gene: TRBD1; abundance: .; j_gene: TRBJ1-5; CDR3nt: TGTGCCAGTAGTCCCGGACAGGGTTGGGGCAACCAGCCCCAGCATTTT; CDR3aa: CASSPGQGWGNQPQHF
v_gene: TRBV19; d_gene: TRBD1; abundance: once; j_gene: TRBJ1-2; CDR3nt: TGTGCCAGTAGTACCCCGGACAGGGCCCGACTTGGCTACACCTTC; CDR3aa: CASSTPDRARLGYTF
v_gene: TRBV6-6; d_gene: TRBD1; abundance: once; j_gene: TRBJ1-5; CDR3nt: TGTGCCAGCAGTGACAGGGGAGGGAGCAATCAGCCCCAGCATTTT; CDR3aa: CASSDRGGSNQPQHF
v_gene: TRBV6-6; d_gene: TRBD2; abundance: .; j_gene: TRBJ2-7; CDR3nt: TGTGCCAGCAGTCGCCCCCGACTAGCGGGAGTTCTTGAGCAGTACTTC; CDR3aa: CASSRPRLAGVLEQYF
v_gene: TRBV5-6; d_gene: TRBD2; abundance: .; j_gene: TRBJ2-1; CDR3nt: TGTGCCAGCAGCTTGGCTAGCGGGCTCCCCGTCTTC; CDR3aa: CASSLASGLPVF
v_gene: TRBV28; d_gene: .; abundance: .; j_gene: TRBJ2-7; CDR3nt: TGTGCCAGCAGCACCTCTGCTAGCCGATACGAGCAGTACTTC; CDR3aa: CASSTSASRYEQYF
v_gene: TRBV27; d_gene: TRBD2; abundance: .; j_gene: TRBJ2-7; CDR3nt: TGTGCCAGCAGTTTATACAGGTCTAGCGGGTTAACCTACGAGCAGTACTTC; CDR3aa: CASSLYRSSGLTYEQYF
v_gene: TRBV29-1; d_gene: .; abundance: .; j_gene: TRBJ2-3; CDR3nt: TGCAGCGTTCGCGAGGCGGGGACCACAGATACGCAGTATTTT; CDR3aa: CSVREAGTTDTQYF
v_gene: TRBV5-1; d_gene: .; abundance: .; j_gene: TRBJ2-3; CDR3nt: TGCGCCAGCAGACTTATTGGAGGGGGCGCGGCAGATACGCAGTATTTT; CDR3aa: CASRLIGGGAADTQYF
v_gene: TRBV27; d_gene: .; abundance: .; j_gene: TRBJ1-5; CDR3nt: TGTGCCAGCAGTTTATATGGCATCGAAGAGCCCCAGCATTTT; CDR3aa: CASSLYGIEEPQHF
v_gene: TRBV15; d_gene: .; abundance: few; j_gene: TRBJ1-5; CDR3nt: TGTGCCACCAGCAGCAGACAGAATAGCAATCAGCCCCAGCATTTT; CDR3aa: CATSSRQNSNQPQHF
v_gene: TRBV14; d_gene: .; abundance: .; j_gene: TRBJ1-2; CDR3nt: TGTGCCAGCAGCCAAGCGGGGGTGGGCTACACCTTC; CDR3aa: CASSQAGVGYTF
v_gene: TRBV5-1; d_gene: TRBD1; abundance: .; j_gene: TRBJ2-5; CDR3nt: TGCGCCAGCAGCTTGGGGACAGGGGGCGCGGAGACCCAGTACTTC; CDR3aa: CASSLGTGGAETQYF
v_gene: TRBV2; d_gene: TRBD1; abundance: .; j_gene: TRBJ2-2; CDR3nt: TGTGCCAGCAGTGCTACAGGGGAAGGCGGGGAGCTGTTTTTT; CDR3aa: CASSATGEGGELFF
v_gene: TRBV7-9; d_gene: TRBD1; abundance: once; j_gene: TRBJ1-2; CDR3nt: TGTGCCAGCAGCTTAGAGGACAGGGCCTATGGCTACACCTTC; CDR3aa: CASSLEDRAYGYTF
v_gene: TRBV5-4; d_gene: TRBD2; abundance: .; j_gene: TRBJ2-7; CDR3nt: TGTGCCAGCAGCTTTCCCGGGAGGTTCCACGAGCAGTACTTC; CDR3aa: CASSFPGRFHEQYF
v_gene: TRBV29-1; d_gene: .; abundance: .; j_gene: TRBJ1-2; CDR3nt: TGCAGCGGAGCCCGAGTTGCAGGCCCTGCTGGGGGCTACACCTTC; CDR3aa: CSGARVAGPAGGYTF
v_gene: TRBV7-2; d_gene: TRBD1; abundance: .; j_gene: TRBJ2-2; CDR3nt: TGTGCCAGAGACGGACAGGGTAAATTAGCCGGGGAGCTGTTTTTT; CDR3aa: CARDGQGKLAGELFF